These T cell receptor beta chains were read from a single sample in a study of shared clonotypes between healthy human individuals. Sequencing was performed with immunoSEQ multiplex PCR; in TCRdb, only in-frame clones are kept and a portion is missing. This table holds 980,000 or so clones, less than 85% found once. The sample was memory CD4+ T cells sorted from blood. These receptors were taken from a man between 18 and 35 years old in good health. Both conserved end residues are part of each CDR3. A D gene is named only where the DNA matches it firmly. Only part of the rows carry a size: once, few, many, or a class if the clone is expanded.

J | V | size | D | DNA | CDR3
TRBJ2-7 | TRBV7-7 | once | . | TGTGCTAGCAGTTCGGGACTGGGCTACGAGCAGTACTTC | CASSSGLGYEQYF
TRBJ2-7 | TRBV27 | . | . | TGTGCCAGCAGTTCCTCGGCCCTTGGGGTGTACGAGCAGTACTTC | CASSSSALGVYEQYF
TRBJ2-7 | TRBV11-1 | . | . | TGTGCCAGCCCCATGGAGCAGTACTTC | CASPMEQYF
TRBJ2-5 | TRBV28 | few | . | TGTGCCAGCAAGCAGGACGGATCCCCGTTAAACTTC | CASKQDGSPLNF
TRBJ2-7 | TRBV11-2 | . | TRBD1 | TGTGCCAGCACTTCCTTGTTGGGACAGGGGGGTGGCGAGCAGTACTTC | CASTSLLGQGGGEQYF
TRBJ2-5 | TRBV5-1 | . | . | TGCGCCAGCAGCTTAAGGGACCAAGAGACCCAGTACTTC | CASSLRDQETQYF
TRBJ2-1 | TRBV9 | . | TRBD2 | TGTGCCAGCAGCGCCGGGACTAGCGGATACAATGAGCAGTTCTTC | CASSAGTSGYNEQFF
TRBJ1-1 | TRBV7-2 | . | . | TGTGCCAGCAGCTATGACAGGCAAATGAACACTGAAGCTTTCTTT | CASSYDRQMNTEAFF
TRBJ2-5 | TRBV25-1 | . | . | TGTGCCAGCACTCCAGCAGGACGAAAAGAGACCCAGTACTTC | CASTPAGRKETQYF
TRBJ1-5 | TRBV9 | once | . | TGTGCCAGCAGCGTAGATCCTTGGGATCAGCCCCAGCATTTT | CASSVDPWDQPQHF
TRBJ2-7 | TRBV19 | few | . | TGTGCCAGTAGTACAACCGGGAACTCCTACGAGCAGTACTTC | CASSTTGNSYEQYF
TRBJ1-4 | TRBV5-1 | . | . | TGCGCCAGCAGCTTGGAAGGGGCCCCGGAGGGAAAACTGTTTTTT | CASSLEGAPEGKLFF
TRBJ2-7 | TRBV5-6 | . | . | TGTGCCAGCAGCTTTCGTGGACTCCCCTACGAGCAGTACTTC | CASSFRGLPYEQYF
TRBJ2-7 | TRBV7-2 | . | TRBD2 | TGTGCCAGCAGCTTAGATACGGGAGGCGGATCCTACGAGCAGTACTTC | CASSLDTGGGSYEQYF
TRBJ1-5 | TRBV28 | . | TRBD1 | TGTGCCAGCAGTTTATGGCAGGGGGCTCAGCCCCAGCATTTT | CASSLWQGAQPQHF
TRBJ1-1 | TRBV5-1 | . | TRBD1 | TGCGCCAGCAGAGCCACAGGGGGCAGCACTGAAGCTTTCTTT | CASRATGGSTEAFF
TRBJ2-3 | TRBV4-1 | . | . | TGCGCCAGCAGCTCCATTTCGACGCAGTATTTT | CASSSISTQYF
TRBJ2-6 | TRBV29-1 | . | TRBD1 | TGCAGCGTTGCCCTCGGGACAGGCTTTGGGGCCAACGTCCTGACTTTC | CSVALGTGFGANVLTF
TRBJ1-3 | TRBV11-2 | . | . | TGTGCCAGCAGCCCCCACCCCGGACAGTCAGGAAACACCATATATTTT | CASSPHPGQSGNTIYF
TRBJ2-3 | TRBV7-2 | . | . | TGTGCCAGCAGCTCTCCCTCGAGTGCAGATACGCAGTATTTT | CASSSPSSADTQYF
TRBJ2-1 | TRBV2 | . | . | TGTGCCAGCAGGATTACAGGGGGAGGGGAGCAGTTCTTC | CASRITGGGEQFF
TRBJ2-6 | TRBV18 | . | . | TGTGCCAGCTCACCACAGGGATCTGGGGCCAACGTCCTGACTTTC | CASSPQGSGANVLTF
TRBJ2-7 | TRBV7-2 | . | TRBD2 | TGTGCCAGCCGGGCTAGCGGCTACGAGCAGTACTTC | CASRASGYEQYF
TRBJ1-4 | TRBV5-6 | once | . | TGTGCCAGCAGCCAAGTGGCGGCGGGAGGGAATGAAAAACTGTTTTTT | CASSQVAAGGNEKLFF
TRBJ2-1 | TRBV11-2 | . | TRBD1 | TGTGCCAGCAGCTTAAGTTCCGGACAGGGAAACAATGAGCAGTTCTTC | CASSLSSGQGNNEQFF